This paragraph reports one TCR beta chain. Its antigen is unknown. These data belong to a study of OX40 agonist ivuxolimab in advanced cancers. Turning to the study itself: Patients got intravenous ivuxolimab at 0.01 to 10 mg/kg every 2 weeks. A partial response was reached by three patients: one with hepatocellular carcinoma and two with cutaneous melanoma. The group had a mean age of around 60 years, ranged from about 23 to 85, and was around 82% male. General study results and limits: Undetermined was the antigen specificity of the expanded peripheral T cells.

The assay was immunoSEQ multiplex PCR, and TCRdb's table has in-frame clones only and misses some. The sample includes 100,000 to 150,000 clones, about 90% of them seen just once. The CDR3 length is 16 residues. V was clipped by 3 bases and J by 1 base; unmatched bases: 1. Per germline, CDR1 KGHSH and CDR2 LQKENI. This sequence was found in an adult with an advanced solid tumor such as melanoma, head and neck, liver or kidney cancer. Specimen: CD4+ or CD8+ T cells sorted from blood, collected in a trial of the OX40 agonist ivuxolimab. V usage is TRBV18 and J usage is TRBJ2-6, with 9 bases aligning to TRBD1. CDR3 protein: CASSPGTGSGANVLTF. In DNA form, the CDR3 reads TGTGCCAGCTCACCTGGGACAGGGTCTGGGGCCAACGTCCTGACTTTC.